Listed here are 10 T cell receptor beta chains from one sample, sequenced in a study of T cell responses to AZD1222 COVID-19 vaccine. Assay: immunoSEQ multiplex PCR; the TCRdb copy retains only in-frame clones and omits some. The table has tens of thousands of clones, 70% to 90% seen once; the top ten hold approximately 10%. Sequenced material: peripheral blood, taken 28 days after the second AZD1222 dose. These receptors were taken from an adult who received the AZD1222 COVID-19 vaccine.

The J gene is TRBJ2-7, the V gene TRBV25-1, with 7 bases identical to TRBD1. Germline loops: CDR1 MGHDK, CDR2 SYGVNS. The CDR3 length is 14 residues. V dropped 7 bases and J dropped 4; count of bases not matched to a gene: 10. The CDR3 spells CASTWPGGPYEQYF. In nucleotides, the CDR3 is TGTGCCAGCACGTGGCCAGGGGGACCATACGAGCAGTACTTC.

The chain combines TRBV20-1 with TRBJ1-2; TRBD1 matches 7 bases. The CDR3 is 11 amino acids. CDR1 DFQATT and CDR2 SNEGSKA come from the germline V gene (reference sequence). The J segment lost 8 bases and the V segment lost 5 bases, leaving 5 bases of the junction unmatched. Written as DNA, the CDR3 is TGCAGTGCTTCCCAGGGGGGGGGCTACACCTTC. Amino acid sequence: CSASQGGGYTF.

V usage is TRBV19 and J usage is TRBJ2-1; 8 nucleotides match TRBD1. The CDR3 spans 14 residues. Germline V gene sequence: CDR1 LNHDA, CDR2 SQIVND (reference sequence). The ends lost 6 bases at V and 7 bases at J; junction bases unmatched: 8. In DNA form, the CDR3 reads TGTGCCAGTAGAGGCACCAGGGGGCAGAATGAGCAGTTCTTC. Translated, it gives CASRGTRGQNEQFF.

The V and J genes are TRBV19 and TRBJ1-1, with D tentatively TRBD1 (5 bases). Trimming stripped 4 bases from V and 6 bases from J, with 15 bases between. The CDR3 covers 14 residues. CDR1 and CDR2 from the germline V gene are LNHDA and SQIVND (reference sequence). This CDR3 reads CASSTRDVVPEAFF. The CDR3 nucleotides are TGTGCCAGTAGTACTCGGGACGTTGTGCCTGAAGCTTTCTTT. The whole variable domain, remainder taken from reference TRBV19 and TRBJ1-1, is DGGITQSPKYLFRKEGQNVTLSCEQNLNHDAMYWYRQDPGQGLRLIYYSQIVNDFQKGDIAEGYSVSREKKESFPLTVTSAQKNPTAFYLCASSTRDVVPEAFFGQGTRLTVV.

CDR3 sequence reads: CSVQMSDRGYGYTF. The CDR3 coding sequence is TGCAGCGTCCAGATGTCCGACAGGGGGTATGGCTACACCTTC. The J gene is TRBJ1-2, the V gene TRBV29-1; 9 bases are shared with TRBD1. V trimming: 6 bases; J trimming: 5 bases; junction bases outside the gene matches: 10. The CDR3 consists of 14 residues. CDR1 is SQVTM and CDR2 is ANQGSEA in the germline V gene.

CDR3 nucleotides: TGTGCCAGCAGCCGATGGGACAGGGAGGCCGGGGAGCTGTTTTTT. This codes for CASSRWDREAGELFF. The V and J genes are TRBV5-6 and TRBJ2-2, with 9 nucleotides matching TRBD1. The CDR3 totals 15 residues. The germline CDR1 and CDR2 sequences are SGHDT and YYEEEE. After removal of 4 bases from V and 6 bases from J, the junction contained 7 bases not matched to a gene. The entire variable domain, with the rest obtained from reference TRBV5-6 and TRBJ2-2, is as follows: DAGVTQSPTHLIKTRGQQVTLRCSPKSGHDTVSWYQQALGQGPQFIFQYYEEEERQRGNFPDRFSGHQFPNYSSELNVNALLLGDSALYLCASSRWDREAGELFFGEGSRLTVL.

CDR3: CATSDPGRGTYEQYF. The DNA of the CDR3 is TGTGCCACCAGTGACCCGGGACGGGGCACCTACGAGCAGTACTTC. The J gene is TRBJ2-7, the V gene TRBV24-1; D assignment may be TRBD1 or TRBD2 (5 bases each). Germline CDR1 and CDR2: KGHDR and SFDVKD. The V gene lost 4 bases and the J gene lost 2 bases, with 14 bases spanning the gap. This CDR3 has 15 amino acids.

This rearrangement joins TRBV6-2 or TRBV6-3 to TRBJ1-6; no definite D call. The CDR3 runs to 14 residues. Looked up from germline, CDR1 is MNHEY and CDR2 is SVGEGT. Deletions cut 2 bases from V and 10 bases from J, with 12 bases between. CDR3 coding DNA: TGTGCCAGCAGTTACGCTGGGCCTGGATCACCCCTCCACTTT. It translates to CASSYAGPGSPLHF.

This clone has just one count. This sequence joins TRBV12-5 and TRBJ1-1, with a weak D call TRBD1 (6 bases). V was trimmed by 6 bases and J by 5 bases, leaving 10 bases between them. This CDR3 has 12 amino acids. Germline-derived CDR1 and CDR2 are LGHNT and FRNRAP. The chain's CDR3 is CASGAGVTEAFF. The CDR3 DNA follows: TGTGCTAGTGGAGCAGGGGTAACTGAAGCTTTCTTT.

The chain employs TRBV19 and TRBJ1-1; D perhaps matches TRBD1 (5 bases). There are 14 residues in the CDR3. V lost 4 bases to trimming and J lost 1 base, with 10 bases between them. The V gene's germline CDR1 is LNHDA and CDR2 SQIVND (reference sequence). This chain's CDR3 is CASSRTWGNTEAFF. CDR3 sequence (DNA): TGTGCCAGTAGTAGGACATGGGGGAACACTGAAGCTTTCTTT.